The sequence of this T cell receptor beta chain was determined in a study of neurological immune-mediated disorders. Overall study results and limits: No expanded-clone CDR3 amino acid sequence recurred across subjects, suggesting private TCR-beta repertoires. In multiple sclerosis patients, the repertoire cluster was unrelated to clinical or MRI findings.

This clonotype was found many times. Antigen specificity is unknown. Germline CDR1 MGHRA, CDR2 YSYEKL. This CDR3 region has 15 residues. The trim removed 1 base at V and 7 bases at J, leaving 4 bases unmatched. TCRdb used MiXCR to reprocess the 5' RACE reads, holding one entry per CDR3 protein. The table shows about 71,000 distinct CDR3 sequences, with about 4.9% occurring only once. Unsorted libraries were generated from 2 million PBMCs. These cells had been stored in RNAlater at -80 C. The sample taken for sequencing was PBMCs. The V call is TRBV4-1, the J call TRBJ1-6, with 7 nucleotides matching TRBD1. This sequence was found in a man younger than 40 with multiple sclerosis. The CDR3 nucleotides read TGCGCCAGCAGCCAAGGACAGGGAGGGAATTCACCCCTCCACTTT. It encodes CASSQGQGGNSPLHF.